In its sample, the clone carrying this T cell receptor (beta chain) was seen a few times. The target antigen is unknown. These data are taken from a study of Graves' ophthalmopathy and Graves' hyperthyroidism. Findings and caveats of the study: Blood was where most expanded thyroid clonotypes above 0.001 frequency also turned up.

Scientists amplified the TCR beta CDR3 regions from RNA transcripts. Second-round multiplex PCR came after first-round RT-PCR with HTBI primers. TCRdb recomputed calls from the multiplex PCR reads with MiXCR, one row per CDR3 protein. The repertoire holds approximately 700,000 distinct CDR3 sequences, with approximately 40% as singletons. Germline CDR1 reads DFQATT; CDR2 reads SNEGSKA (reference sequence). V gave up 6 bases and J gave up 5 bases, with 20 bases separating them. This CDR3 has 14 amino acids. This sequence was found in an adult man with Graves' ophthalmopathy. This sequence joins TRBV20-1 and TRBJ2-7; tentatively, D is TRBD2 (5 bases). The sample taken for sequencing was peripheral blood. This CDR3 reads CSANPTRARDEQYF. For the CDR3, the DNA is TGCAGTGCAAACCCCACGAGGGCTCGCGACGAGCAGTACTTC.